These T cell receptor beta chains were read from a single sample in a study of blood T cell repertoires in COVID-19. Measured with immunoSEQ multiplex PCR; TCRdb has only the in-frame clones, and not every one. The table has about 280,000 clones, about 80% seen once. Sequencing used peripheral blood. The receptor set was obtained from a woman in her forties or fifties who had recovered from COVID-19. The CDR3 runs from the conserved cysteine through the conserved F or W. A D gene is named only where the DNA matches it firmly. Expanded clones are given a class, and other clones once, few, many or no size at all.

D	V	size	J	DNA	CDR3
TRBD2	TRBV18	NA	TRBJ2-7	TGTGCCAGCTCACAAAGGGAGGGTTCCTACGAGCAGTACTTC	CASSQREGSYEQYF
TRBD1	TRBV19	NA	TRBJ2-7	TGTGCCACCAGCAGCAGGGGGCGGACCTACGAGCAGTACTTC	CATSSRGRTYEQYF
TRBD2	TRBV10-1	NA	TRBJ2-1	TGCGCCAGCAGTGAGTCGCCTAGCGGGGGGTCCATCCTCTCCTACAATGAGCAGTTCTTC	CASSESPSGGSILSYNEQFF
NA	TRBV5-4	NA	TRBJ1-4	TGTGCCAGCAGCTTTTCCCAGGGCTCAAATGAAAAACTGTTTTTT	CASSFSQGSNEKLFF
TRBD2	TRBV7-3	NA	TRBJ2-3	TGTGCCAGCAGCCTCACTAGCGGGGGGGCCATAGATACGCAGTATTTT	CASSLTSGGAIDTQYF
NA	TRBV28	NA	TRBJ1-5	TGTGCCAGCAGTTGGGGCCGCAATCAGCCCCAGCATTTT	CASSWGRNQPQHF
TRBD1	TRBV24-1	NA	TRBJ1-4	TGTGCCACCAGTGACTCTGCAGGGGGAAATGAAAAACTGTTTTTT	CATSDSAGGNEKLFF
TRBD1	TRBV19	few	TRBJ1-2	TGTGCCAGTAGTATTATGGGACAGGGGTGGCACTATGGCTACACCTTC	CASSIMGQGWHYGYTF
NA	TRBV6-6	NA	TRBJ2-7	TGTGCCAGCACCCCGTTGGGCGGGGTAAAGTACTACGAGCAGTACTTC	CASTPLGGVKYYEQYF
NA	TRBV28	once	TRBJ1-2	TGTGCCAGCAGTCGCGGGGGTGGGGGTAACTATGGCTACACCTTC	CASSRGGGGNYGYTF
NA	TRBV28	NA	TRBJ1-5	TGTGCCAGCAGTTTCAGGGGCCGTAATCAGCCCCAGCATTTT	CASSFRGRNQPQHF
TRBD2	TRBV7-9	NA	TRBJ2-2	TGTGCCAGCAGTCGTGGGACTAGCGGCCCCGGGGAGCTGTTTTTT	CASSRGTSGPGELFF
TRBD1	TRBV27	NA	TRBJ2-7	TGTGCCAGCAGTCAACAGGGGGCCAGCTCCTACGAGCAGTACTTC	CASSQQGASSYEQYF
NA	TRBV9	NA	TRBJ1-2	TGTGCCAGCAGCCCCTCCAAAAGCCTCTCGACCTTC	CASSPSKSLSTF
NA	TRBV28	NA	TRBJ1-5	TGTGCCAGCAGTTTATCCAAGCCCCAGCATTTT	CASSLSKPQHF
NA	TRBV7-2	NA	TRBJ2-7	TGTGCCAGCGGGGTTACAGGGTACTACGAGCAGTACTTC	CASGVTGYYEQYF
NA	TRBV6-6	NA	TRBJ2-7	TGTGCCAGCAGCGCTAGTAACTACGAGCAGTACTTC	CASSASNYEQYF
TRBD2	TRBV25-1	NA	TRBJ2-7	TGTGCCAGCTCTCCCGGGGGGTACGAGCAGTACTTC	CASSPGGYEQYF